Listed below are T cell receptor beta chains from one sample, sequenced in a study of blood T cell repertoires in COVID-19. The protocol was immunoSEQ multiplex PCR, while the TCRdb copy is restricted to in-frame clones and leaves out a portion. The sample has 180,000 or so clones; approximately 85% are singletons. The specimen was peripheral blood. The source is a woman aged 80 or over with acute or convalescent COVID-19. CDR3s include the opening cysteine and the closing phenylalanine or tryptophan. A D gene is named only where the DNA matches it firmly.

cdr3_aa cdr3_length d_call v_call
CASSEYSYGYTF 12 - TRBV6-1
CASSIETRGRGQPQHF 16 - TRBV19
CATSDSSYEQYF 12 - TRBV24-1
CAISEGVESYNEQFF 15 - TRBV10-3
CASSLERQVSNTEAFF 16 - TRBV5-4
CASSLEGVPDTQYF 14 - TRBV7-2
CAGTRRVLMNTEAFF 15 - TRBV30
CASSFSGKNTGELFF 15 - TRBV5-4
CASSGTAGDTEAFF 14 TRBD1 TRBV2
CASSDGLAKNIQYF 14 - TRBV6-1
CASRSQGNTNEKLFF 15 - TRBV2
CASSSGQGNTIYF 13 - TRBV5-1
CASSSTGGTIGELFF 15 TRBD1 TRBV7-2
CASSRGYYEQYF 12 - TRBV19
CASSWGPSGSRRGGELFF 18 TRBD2 TRBV7-9
CASSLARGETQYF 13 - TRBV7-2
CASSAQWGQGQETQYF 16 TRBD1 TRBV9
CASSPRQGPPGNTEAFF 17 TRBD1 TRBV3-1/TRBV3-2
CAWSEGFTQGQPQHF 15 - TRBV30
CASSLQGADEQYF 13 TRBD1 TRBV5-1
CASSPTWRVLANEQFF 16 - TRBV6-2/TRBV6-3
CASSEYETSRLGNTIYF 17 - TRBV6-1
CASSPPQGTEAFF 13 - TRBV3-1/TRBV3-2
CASSPLTGIGEKLFF 15 TRBD1 TRBV27
CASRGTGGDSNYGYTF 16 TRBD1 TRBV10-3
CASTTWQGRSTEAFF 15 - TRBV19
CASSLTWTGGEKLFF 15 TRBD1 TRBV6-5
CASSGLAGGTYNEQFF 16 TRBD2 TRBV2
CASSLDPRGLAGGPQETQYF 20 TRBD2 TRBV5-1
CASSRDRGHEQYF 13 TRBD1 TRBV7-3
CASSRKTSGSNTGELFF 17 TRBD2 TRBV4-3
CASSSNFGLGYTF 13 - TRBV6-2/TRBV6-3
CASSAQGLNEQFF 13 - TRBV2
CASSLTVAKNIQYF 14 - TRBV14
CASSQDQQGEAFF 13 - TRBV3-1/TRBV3-2
CASSYSISGGLGEQFF 16 TRBD2 TRBV6-5
CASSLALGGGNTIYF 15 - TRBV7-6
CAWSAGRGGYTIYF 14 - TRBV30
CASSPTARGEATEAFF 16 - TRBV9
CSSPDSYGYTF 11 - TRBV20-1
CASSWGQANQPQHF 14 TRBD1 TRBV7-2
CASSDRDEQFF 11 - TRBV2
CASSGRQLPGTGELFF 16 - TRBV9
CASSLVGETYEQYF 14 - TRBV11-2
CASIPGSYNEQFF 13 - TRBV19